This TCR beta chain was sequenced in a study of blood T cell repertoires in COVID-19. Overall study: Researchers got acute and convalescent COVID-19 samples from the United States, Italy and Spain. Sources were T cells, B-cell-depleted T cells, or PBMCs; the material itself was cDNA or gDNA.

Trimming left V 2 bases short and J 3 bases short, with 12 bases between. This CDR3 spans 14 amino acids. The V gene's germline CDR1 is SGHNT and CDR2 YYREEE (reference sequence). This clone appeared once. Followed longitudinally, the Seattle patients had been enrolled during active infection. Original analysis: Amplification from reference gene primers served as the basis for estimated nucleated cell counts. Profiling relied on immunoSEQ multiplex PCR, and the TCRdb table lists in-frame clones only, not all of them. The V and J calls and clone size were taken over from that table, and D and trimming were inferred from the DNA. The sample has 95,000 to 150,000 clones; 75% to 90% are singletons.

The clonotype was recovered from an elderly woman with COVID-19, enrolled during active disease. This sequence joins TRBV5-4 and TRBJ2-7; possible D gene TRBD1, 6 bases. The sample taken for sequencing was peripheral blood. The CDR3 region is CASSFDRSRYEQYF. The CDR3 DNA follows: TGTGCCAGCAGCTTTGACAGGTCCCGCTACGAGCAGTACTTC.